This T cell receptor (beta chain) was sequenced in a study of blood T cells in healthy people across ages. Overall study findings and caveats: Unknown CMV status may confound age-related changes in expanded clones.

This clonotype was recorded a few times. The antigen is undetermined. For the second PCR, which ran for roughly 7 to 11 cycles, a sample-barcoded 5' primer and a J-beta primer mix were used. TCRdb re-derived calls from the 5' RACE reads in MiXCR, one entry per CDR3 protein. Altogether under 2 million distinct CDR3 sequences are present, about 35% being singletons, with the ten largest covering about 10%. Germline CDR1 SGHRS, CDR2 YFSETQ. Trimming removed 1 base from V and 0 bases from J, with 8 bases in between. The CDR3 length is 14 residues. The chain joins TRBV5-1 to TRBJ2-7, with D unclear. Sequencing was performed on blood. The receptor comes from a woman aged 25-40 years in good health. As DNA, the CDR3 is TGCGCCAGCAGCTTGTACCTGAGCTCCTACGAGCAGTACTTC. Its translation: CASSLYLSSYEQYF.